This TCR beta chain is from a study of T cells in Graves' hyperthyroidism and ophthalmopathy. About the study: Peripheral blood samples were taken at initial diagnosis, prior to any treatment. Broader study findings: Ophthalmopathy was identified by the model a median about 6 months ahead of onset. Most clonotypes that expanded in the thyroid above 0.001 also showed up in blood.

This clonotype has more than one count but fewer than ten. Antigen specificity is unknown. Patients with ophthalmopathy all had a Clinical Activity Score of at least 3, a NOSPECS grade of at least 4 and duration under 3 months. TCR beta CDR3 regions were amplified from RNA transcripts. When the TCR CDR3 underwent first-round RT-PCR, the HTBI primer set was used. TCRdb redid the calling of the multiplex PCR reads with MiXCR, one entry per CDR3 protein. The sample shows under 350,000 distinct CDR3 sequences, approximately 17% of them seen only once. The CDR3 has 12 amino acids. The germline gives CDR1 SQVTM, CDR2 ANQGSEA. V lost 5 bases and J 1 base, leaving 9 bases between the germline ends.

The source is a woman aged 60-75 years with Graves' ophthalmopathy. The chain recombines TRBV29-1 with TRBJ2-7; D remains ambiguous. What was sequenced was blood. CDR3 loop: CSVCSVSYEQYF. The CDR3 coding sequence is TGCAGCGTTTGTTCAGTTTCCTACGAGCAGTACTTC.